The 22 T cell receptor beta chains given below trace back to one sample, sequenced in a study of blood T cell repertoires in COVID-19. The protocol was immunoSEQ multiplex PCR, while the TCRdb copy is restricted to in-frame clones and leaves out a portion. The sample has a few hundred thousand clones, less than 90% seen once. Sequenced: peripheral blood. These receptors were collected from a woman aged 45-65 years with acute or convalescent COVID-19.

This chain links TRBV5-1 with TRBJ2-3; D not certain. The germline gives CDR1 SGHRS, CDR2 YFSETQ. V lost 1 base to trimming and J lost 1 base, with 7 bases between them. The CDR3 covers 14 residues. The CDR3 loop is CASSLPSRTDTQYF. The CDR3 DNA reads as TGCGCCAGCAGCTTGCCCTCCCGCACAGATACGCAGTATTTT.

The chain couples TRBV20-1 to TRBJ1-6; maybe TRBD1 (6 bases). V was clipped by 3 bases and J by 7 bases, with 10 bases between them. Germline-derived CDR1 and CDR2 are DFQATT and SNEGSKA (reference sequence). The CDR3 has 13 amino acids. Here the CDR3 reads CSASGQGNSPLHF. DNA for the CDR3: TGCAGTGCTAGTGGTCAGGGGAATTCACCCCTCCACTTT.

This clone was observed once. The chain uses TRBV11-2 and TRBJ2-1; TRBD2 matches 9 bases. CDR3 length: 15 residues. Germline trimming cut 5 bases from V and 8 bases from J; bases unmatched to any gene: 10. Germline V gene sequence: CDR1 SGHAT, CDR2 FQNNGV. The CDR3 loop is CASSTRLAGSDEQFF. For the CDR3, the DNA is TGTGCCAGCAGCACGAGGCTAGCGGGGTCTGATGAGCAGTTCTTC.

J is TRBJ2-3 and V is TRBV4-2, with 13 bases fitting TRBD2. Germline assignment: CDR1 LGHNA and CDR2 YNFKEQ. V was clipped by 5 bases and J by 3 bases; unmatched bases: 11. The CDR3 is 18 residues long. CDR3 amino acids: CASSGRLAGGEWTDTQYF. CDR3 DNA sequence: TGTGCCAGCAGCGGTCGACTAGCGGGGGGTGAGTGGACAGATACGCAGTATTTT.

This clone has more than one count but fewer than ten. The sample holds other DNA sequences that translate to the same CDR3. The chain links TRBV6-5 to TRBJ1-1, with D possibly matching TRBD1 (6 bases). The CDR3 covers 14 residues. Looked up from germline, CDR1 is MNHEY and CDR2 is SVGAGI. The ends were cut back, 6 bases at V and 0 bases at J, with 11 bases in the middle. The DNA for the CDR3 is TGTGCCAGCAGCTTGGGACAACTGAACACTGAAGCTTTCTTT. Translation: CASSLGQLNTEAFF.

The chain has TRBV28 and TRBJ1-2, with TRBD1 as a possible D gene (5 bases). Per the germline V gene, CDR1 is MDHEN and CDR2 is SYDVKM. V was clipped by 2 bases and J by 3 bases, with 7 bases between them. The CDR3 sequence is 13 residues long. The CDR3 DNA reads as TGTGCCAGCAGTTTAGCAGGGTACTATGGCTACACCTTC. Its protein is CASSLAGYYGYTF.

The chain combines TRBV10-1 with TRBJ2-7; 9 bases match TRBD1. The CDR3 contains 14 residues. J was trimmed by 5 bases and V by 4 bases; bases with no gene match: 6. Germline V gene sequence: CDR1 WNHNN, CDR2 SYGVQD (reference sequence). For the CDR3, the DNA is TGCGCCAGCAGTGGGGACAGGGCAAGGGACGAGCAGTACTTC. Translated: CASSGDRARDEQYF.

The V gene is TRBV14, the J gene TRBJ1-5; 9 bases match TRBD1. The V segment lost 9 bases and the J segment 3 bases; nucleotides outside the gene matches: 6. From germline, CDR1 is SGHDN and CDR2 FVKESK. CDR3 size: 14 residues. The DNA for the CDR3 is TGTGCCAGTGTTAGGGACAGGGTCAATCAGCCCCAGCATTTT. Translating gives CASVRDRVNQPQHF.

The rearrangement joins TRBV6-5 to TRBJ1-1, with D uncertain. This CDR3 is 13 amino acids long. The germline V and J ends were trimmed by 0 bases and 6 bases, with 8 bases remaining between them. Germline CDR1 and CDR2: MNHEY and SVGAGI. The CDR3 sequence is CASSYSTGAEAFF. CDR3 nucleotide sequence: TGTGCCAGCAGTTACTCGACTGGTGCTGAAGCTTTCTTT.

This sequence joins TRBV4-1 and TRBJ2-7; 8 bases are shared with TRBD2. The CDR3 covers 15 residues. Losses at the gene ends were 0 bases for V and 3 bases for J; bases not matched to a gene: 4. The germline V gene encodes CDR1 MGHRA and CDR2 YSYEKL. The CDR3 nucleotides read TGCGCCAGCAGCCAAGATCTGGGACTAGGCTACGAGCAGTACTTC. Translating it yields CASSQDLGLGYEQYF.

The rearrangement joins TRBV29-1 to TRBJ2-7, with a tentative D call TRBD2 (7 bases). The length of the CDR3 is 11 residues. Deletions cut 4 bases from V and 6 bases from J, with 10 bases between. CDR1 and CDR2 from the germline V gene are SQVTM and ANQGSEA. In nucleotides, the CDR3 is TGCAGCGTTGGGGAGGGGGGCGAGCAGTACTTC. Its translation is CSVGEGGEQYF.

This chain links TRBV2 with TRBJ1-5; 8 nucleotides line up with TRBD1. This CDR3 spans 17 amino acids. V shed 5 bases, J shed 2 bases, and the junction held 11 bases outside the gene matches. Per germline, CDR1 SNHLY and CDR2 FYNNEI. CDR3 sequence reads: CASSTTIDRGGNQPQHF. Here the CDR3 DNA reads TGTGCCAGCAGTACGACGATTGACAGGGGCGGCAATCAGCCCCAGCATTTT.

The CDR3 DNA sequence: TGTGCCAGCAGCCAAGATAGGACATTTTATAACTATGGCTACACCTTC. Its protein is CASSQDRTFYNYGYTF. The rearrangement joins TRBV3-1 (or the pseudogene TRBV3-2) to TRBJ1-2; tentatively, D is TRBD1 (5 bases). CDR1 is LGHDT and CDR2 is YNNKEL in the germline V gene (reference sequence). The ends were cut back, 0 bases at V and 1 base at J, with 12 bases in the middle. This CDR3 comprises 16 residues.

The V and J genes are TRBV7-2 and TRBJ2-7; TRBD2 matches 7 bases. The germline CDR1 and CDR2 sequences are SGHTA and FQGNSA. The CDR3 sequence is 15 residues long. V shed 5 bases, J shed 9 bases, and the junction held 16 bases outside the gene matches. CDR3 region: CASSTPREDKKAQYF. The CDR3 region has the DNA TGTGCCAGCAGCACCCCCCGGGAGGATAAAAAGGCGCAGTACTTC.

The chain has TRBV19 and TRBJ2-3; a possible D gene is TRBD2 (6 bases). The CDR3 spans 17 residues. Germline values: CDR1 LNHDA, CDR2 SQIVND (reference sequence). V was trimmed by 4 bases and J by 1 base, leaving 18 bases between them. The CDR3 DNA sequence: TGTGCCAGTAGTACTTTTACTGGGAGGTCTGGCACAGATACGCAGTATTTT. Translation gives CASSTFTGRSGTDTQYF. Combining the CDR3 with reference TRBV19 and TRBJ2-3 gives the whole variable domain DGGITQSPKYLFRKEGQNVTLSCEQNLNHDAMYWYRQDPGQGLRLIYYSQIVNDFQKGDIAEGYSVSREKKESFPLTVTSAQKNPTAFYLCASSTFTGRSGTDTQYFGPGTRLTVL.

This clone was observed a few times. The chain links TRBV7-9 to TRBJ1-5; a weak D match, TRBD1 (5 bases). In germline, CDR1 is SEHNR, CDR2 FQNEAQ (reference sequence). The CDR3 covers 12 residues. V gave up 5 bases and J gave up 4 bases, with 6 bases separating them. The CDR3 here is CASSAGNQPQHF. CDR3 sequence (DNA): TGTGCCAGCAGCGCAGGGAATCAGCCCCAGCATTTT.

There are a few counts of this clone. The CDR3: CASSPSRAGDSYGYTF. Here the CDR3 DNA reads TGTGCCAGTAGCCCATCGCGGGCGGGGGATAGCTATGGCTACACCTTC. This rearrangement joins TRBV19 to TRBJ1-2; the D gene is possibly TRBD1 (5 bases). The germline gives CDR1 LNHDA, CDR2 SQIVND (reference sequence). The CDR3 consists of 16 residues. V lost 6 bases to trimming and J lost 4 bases, with 21 bases between them.

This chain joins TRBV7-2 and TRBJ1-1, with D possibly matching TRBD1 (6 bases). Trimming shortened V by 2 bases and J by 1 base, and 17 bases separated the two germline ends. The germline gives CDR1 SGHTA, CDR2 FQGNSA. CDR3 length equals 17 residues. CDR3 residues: CASSLNQGFSQNTEAFF. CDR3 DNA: TGTGCCAGCAGCTTAAACCAGGGGTTCTCACAGAACACTGAAGCTTTCTTT.

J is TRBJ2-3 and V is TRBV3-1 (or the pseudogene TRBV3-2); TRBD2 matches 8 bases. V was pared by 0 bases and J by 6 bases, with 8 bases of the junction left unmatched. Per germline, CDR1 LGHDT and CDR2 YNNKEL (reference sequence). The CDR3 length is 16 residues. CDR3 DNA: TGTGCCAGCAGCCAAGATCGGGGTGGACTAGCTGATACGCAGTATTTT. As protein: CASSQDRGGLADTQYF.

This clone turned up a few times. The CDR3, as DNA: TGTGCCAGCAGCTTAGGACTAGCGCAAAATCAGCCCCAGCATTTT. Translation gives CASSLGLAQNQPQHF. This rearrangement joins TRBV7-2 to TRBJ1-5; D remains ambiguous. Germline V gene data show CDR1 as SGHTA and CDR2 as FQGNSA. The V end was cut by 1 base, the J end by 4 bases, with 11 bases between. CDR3 length: 15 amino acids.

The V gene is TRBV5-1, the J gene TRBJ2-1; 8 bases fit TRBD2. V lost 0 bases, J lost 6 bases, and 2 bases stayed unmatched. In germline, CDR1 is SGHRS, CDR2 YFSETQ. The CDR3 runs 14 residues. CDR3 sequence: CASSLAGGINEQFF. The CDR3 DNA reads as TGCGCCAGCAGCTTGGCGGGAGGGATCAATGAGCAGTTCTTC.

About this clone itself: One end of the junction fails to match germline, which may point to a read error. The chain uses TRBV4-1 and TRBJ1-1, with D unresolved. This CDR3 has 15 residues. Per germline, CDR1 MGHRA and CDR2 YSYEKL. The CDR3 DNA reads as TGCGCCCGCAGCCGACTACACGGGGAGAACACTGAAGCTTTCTTT. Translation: CARSRLHGENTEAFF.